Given below is one TCR beta chain in context. These data are taken from a study of cytomegalovirus exposure and HLA in healthy donors. Profiling relied on immunoSEQ multiplex PCR, and the TCRdb table lists in-frame clones only, not all of them. This sample yields around 400,000 clones, of which approximately 90% are seen a single time; 0.83% belongs to the top ten. The TCR originated in a woman aged 18-29 years in good health and CMV-seronegative. Sequencing was done on a sample of PBMCs.

As DNA, the CDR3 is TGCGCCAGCAGCTTGGGACTAGCGGGGTGGGAGACCCAGTACTTC. Translated, it gives CASSLGLAGWETQYF. J is TRBJ2-5 and V is TRBV5-1, with 11 bases identical to TRBD2. The junction had 3 bases not matched to a gene; V was cut back by 0 bases and J by 5 bases. The V gene's germline CDR1 is SGHRS and CDR2 YFSETQ. The CDR3 spans 15 residues.